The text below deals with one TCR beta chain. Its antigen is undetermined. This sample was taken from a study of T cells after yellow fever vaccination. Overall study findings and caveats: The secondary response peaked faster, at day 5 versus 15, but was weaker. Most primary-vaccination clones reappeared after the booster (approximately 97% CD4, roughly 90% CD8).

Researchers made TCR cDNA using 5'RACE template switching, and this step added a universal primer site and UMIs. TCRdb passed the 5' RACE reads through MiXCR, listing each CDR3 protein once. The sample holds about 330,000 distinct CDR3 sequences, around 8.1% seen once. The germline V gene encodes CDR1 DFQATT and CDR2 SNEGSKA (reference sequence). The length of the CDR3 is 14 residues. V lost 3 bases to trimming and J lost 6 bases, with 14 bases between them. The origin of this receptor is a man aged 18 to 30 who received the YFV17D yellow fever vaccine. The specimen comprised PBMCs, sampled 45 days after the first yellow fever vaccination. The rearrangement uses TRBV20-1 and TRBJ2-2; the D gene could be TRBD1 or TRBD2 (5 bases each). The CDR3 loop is CSASPGSMSGELFF. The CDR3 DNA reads TGCAGTGCTAGTCCAGGGAGTATGTCCGGGGAGCTGTTTTTT.